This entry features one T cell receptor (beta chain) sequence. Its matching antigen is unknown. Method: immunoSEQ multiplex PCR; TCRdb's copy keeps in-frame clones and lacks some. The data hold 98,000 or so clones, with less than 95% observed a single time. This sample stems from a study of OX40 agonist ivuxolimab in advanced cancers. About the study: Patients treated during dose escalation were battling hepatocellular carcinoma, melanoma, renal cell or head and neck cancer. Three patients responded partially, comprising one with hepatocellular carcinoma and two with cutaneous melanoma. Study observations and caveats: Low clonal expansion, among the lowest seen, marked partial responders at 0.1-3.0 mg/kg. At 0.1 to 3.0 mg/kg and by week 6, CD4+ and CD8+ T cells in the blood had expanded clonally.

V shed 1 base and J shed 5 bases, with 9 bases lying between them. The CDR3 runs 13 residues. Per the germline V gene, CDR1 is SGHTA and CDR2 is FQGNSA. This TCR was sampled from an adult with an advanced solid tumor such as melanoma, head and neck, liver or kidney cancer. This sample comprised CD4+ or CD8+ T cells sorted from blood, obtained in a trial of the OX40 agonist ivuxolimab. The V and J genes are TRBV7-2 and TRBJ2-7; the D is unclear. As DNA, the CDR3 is TGTGCCAGCAGCTTAGGACCTTCCAACGAGCAGTACTTC. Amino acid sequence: CASSLGPSNEQYF.